This T cell receptor beta chain was captured in a study of blood T cell repertoires in COVID-19. About the research overall: The United States, Italy and Spain were the sources of the acute and convalescent COVID-19 samples. T cells, B-cell-depleted T cells, or PBMCs supplied cDNA or gDNA.

This clone was recorded once. The CDR3 runs to 14 residues. The germline CDR1 and CDR2 sequences are GTSNPN and SVGIG (reference sequence). V was clipped by 4 bases and J by 0 bases, with 10 bases between them. In the source study's methods: Reference gene primers were amplified, and this amplification served to estimate nucleated cell counts. The data were produced by immunoSEQ multiplex PCR, yet TCRdb's version contains in-frame clones alone and is incomplete. Clone size and the V and J calls come from that table; the DNA yielded D and trimming. Counted here are about 150,000 clones, roughly 77% occurring once; the ten biggest clones make up roughly 4.5%.

The specimen sequenced was peripheral blood. The rearrangement links TRBV30 to TRBJ1-3; no clear D gene. This receptor was taken from a man aged 55 to 70 with acute or convalescent COVID-19. The CDR3, as DNA: TGTGCCTGGAATTTGTACTCCTCTGGAAACACCATATATTTT. This encodes CAWNLYSSGNTIYF.